The clone carrying this T cell receptor beta chain was found a few times. These data originate in a study of response to subunit inactivated influenza vaccine. CDR1 MNHEY and CDR2 SMNVEV come from the germline V gene (reference sequence). Trimming removed 5 bases at V and 1 base at J, with 12 bases between. This CDR3 is 14 amino acids long. TCRdb recomputed calls from the RT-PCR reads with MiXCR, one row per CDR3 protein. The sample shows around 570,000 distinct CDR3 sequences, roughly 12% of them seen only once. This sample was also put to use in a study of T cells expressing NK-cell markers. From that study: UMI-tagged 5'RACE template switching yielded the TCR beta cDNA. It was sorted CD3+CD56-NKG2C+, CD3+CD56+NKG2C- and CD3+CD56+NKG2C+ T cells that provided the TCR beta repertoires.

The chain combines TRBV27 with TRBJ2-7; a weak D match, TRBD1 (5 bases). The source was PBMCs from blood, collected on the day of vaccination. The receptor was derived from a man between 45 and 60 years old who received an inactivated influenza vaccine. The CDR3 is CASSPRAESYEQYF. The CDR3 nucleotides read TGTGCCAGCAGTCCCAGGGCAGAATCCTACGAGCAGTACTTC.